These 25 T cell receptor beta chains share one sample of origin, sequenced in a study of shared clonotypes between healthy human individuals. The assay was immunoSEQ multiplex PCR, and TCRdb's table has in-frame clones only and misses some. The sample consists of 550,000 to 750,000 clones, about 92% of them appearing once. CD45RO-negative CD8 cells positively selected for CCR7 made up the naive population, which excluded terminally differentiated effector memory CD45RA+ cells. Sequencing was performed on naive CD8+ T cells sorted from blood. Receptors were obtained from a man younger than 45 in good health.

The chain is built from TRBV30 and TRBJ2-7; no firm D call. The CDR3 loop spans 11 amino acids. The ends were cut back, 1 base at V and 4 bases at J, with 5 bases in the middle. Germline-derived CDR1 and CDR2 are GTSNPN and SVGIG (reference sequence). The CDR3 spells CAWSDMYEQYF. The CDR3 coding sequence is TGTGCCTGGAGTGACATGTACGAGCAGTACTTC.

The rearrangement uses TRBV14 and TRBJ2-5; a possible D gene is TRBD1 (6 bases). The CDR3 contains 13 residues. Germline V gene lookup returns CDR1 SGHDN and CDR2 FVKESK. V shed 4 bases and J shed 1 base, with 7 bases lying between them. The CDR3 reads CASSRTVQETQYF. Here the CDR3 DNA reads TGTGCCAGCAGCCGGACAGTCCAAGAGACCCAGTACTTC.

CDR3 coding DNA: TGTGCCAGTAGTACTTCAGGGGGCCAGCACGAGCAGTACTTC. Translated: CASSTSGGQHEQYF. The chain couples TRBV19 to TRBJ2-7, with TRBD1 matching over 8 bases. Germline CDR1 LNHDA, CDR2 SQIVND (reference sequence). The CDR3 loop spans 14 amino acids. The V segment lost 4 bases and the J segment 5 bases; nucleotides outside the gene matches: 7.

The chain couples TRBV7-8 to TRBJ2-1, with D unclear. The CDR3 extends over 15 amino acids. In germline, CDR1 is SGHVS, CDR2 FQNEAQ. Between the trimmed V and J ends, which lost 1 base and 3 bases, there was a span of 10 bases. This CDR3 is CASSLVGPVYNEQFF. The DNA for the CDR3 is TGTGCCAGCAGCTTAGTCGGCCCGGTCTACAATGAGCAGTTCTTC. Full variable domain (outside the CDR3, taken from reference TRBV7-8 and TRBJ2-1): GAGVSQSPRYKVAKRGQDVALRCDPISGHVSLFWYQQALGQGPEFLTYFQNEAQLDKSGLPSDRFFAERPEGSVSTLKIQRTQQEDSAVYLCASSLVGPVYNEQFFGPGTRLTVL.

This clone appeared once. The rearrangement links TRBV28 to TRBJ2-1, with D possibly matching TRBD2 (6 bases). The CDR3 totals 16 residues. CDR1 MDHEN and CDR2 SYDVKM come from the germline V gene. V was trimmed by 5 bases and J by 3 bases, leaving 17 bases between them. This CDR3 reads CASSRHTSNYYNEQFF. The CDR3 nucleotides read TGTGCCAGCAGTAGACATACTAGCAACTACTACAATGAGCAGTTCTTC.

The CDR3 region is CASSFGPTDTQYF. The DNA of the CDR3 is TGTGCCAGCAGCTTTGGGCCCACAGATACGCAGTATTTT. This chain connects TRBV7-3 to TRBJ2-3; D ambiguous. The CDR3 length is 13 residues. With 3 bases removed from V and 2 bases from J, the gap between germline ends came to 6 bases. Germline CDR1 and CDR2: SGHTA and FQGTGA. The complete variable domain, with remaining parts taken from reference TRBV7-3 and TRBJ2-3, reads GAGVSQTPSNKVTEKGKYVELRCDPISGHTALYWYRQSLGQGPEFLIYFQGTGAADDSGLPNDRFFAVRPEGSVSTLKIQRTERGDSAVYLCASSFGPTDTQYFGPGTRLTVL.

The rearrangement links TRBV7-9 to TRBJ2-7; 12 bases map to TRBD1. The germline V gene has CDR1 SEHNR and CDR2 FQNEAQ (reference sequence). The CDR3 spans 14 residues. Trimming at V came to 8 bases and at J to 2 bases, leaving 4 bases not matched to a gene. The CDR3 region is CASQGQGATYEQYF. The CDR3 bases are TGTGCCAGCCAGGGACAGGGGGCTACCTACGAGCAGTACTTC.

CDR3 residues: CASSESGDRNQPQHF. Here the CDR3 DNA reads TGTGCCAGCAGTGAATCAGGGGACCGCAATCAGCCCCAGCATTTT. This chain joins TRBV2 and TRBJ1-5; D might be TRBD1 (6 bases). The CDR3 is made up of 15 amino acids. V gave up 2 bases and J gave up 2 bases, with 10 bases separating them. The germline CDR1 and CDR2 sequences are SNHLY and FYNNEI.

This chain links TRBV10-2 with TRBJ2-3; 7 nucleotides match TRBD2. CDR3 size: 14 residues. Germline V gives CDR1 WSHSY, CDR2 SAAADI. The V gene end was trimmed by 8 bases and the J gene end by 4 bases; junction bases not matched to a gene: 9. The CDR3 protein is CASRGRAAADTQYF. In nucleotides, the CDR3 is TGCGCCAGCCGGGGGAGGGCCGCAGCAGATACGCAGTATTTT.

The chain joins TRBV4-1 to TRBJ1-1; a weak D match, TRBD1 (6 bases). The CDR3 totals 15 residues. Germline-derived CDR1 and CDR2 are MGHRA and YSYEKL. V was shortened by 1 base and J by 4 bases, with 13 bases between the two germline ends. CDR3 in amino acids: CASSQVYRESTEAFF. The CDR3 coding sequence is TGCGCCAGCAGCCAAGTTTACAGGGAGAGCACTGAAGCTTTCTTT.

CDR3 protein: CASSQDVSSFSGELFF. The CDR3 DNA sequence: TGCGCCAGCAGCCAAGATGTCTCGAGCTTCAGCGGGGAGCTGTTTTTT. This chain connects TRBV4-3 to TRBJ2-2; D is unresolved. Germline V gives CDR1 LGHNA, CDR2 YSLEER. The CDR3 is 16 amino acids. The V end was cut by 0 bases, the J end by 7 bases, with 15 bases between.

The chain has TRBV5-1 and TRBJ2-7; D perhaps matches TRBD2 (6 bases). The V and J ends lost 0 bases and 1 base respectively, with 11 bases between them. In germline, CDR1 is SGHRS, CDR2 YFSETQ. The CDR3 length is 15 residues. For the CDR3, the DNA is TGCGCCAGCAGCTTGGCCATCGGGGGTTCCTACGAGCAGTACTTC. This translates into CASSLAIGGSYEQYF.

The count of this clone is one. CDR3 nucleotide sequence: TGTGCCAGCAGCCCCTTGTTGGACAGGGTTGAAACTGAAGCTTTCTTT. Protein sequence: CASSPLLDRVETEAFF. V is TRBV14 and J is TRBJ1-1; TRBD1 matches at 8 bases. This CDR3 region has 16 residues. J was trimmed by 5 bases and V by 4 bases; bases with no gene match: 12. The V gene's germline CDR1 is SGHDN and CDR2 FVKESK.

This sequence joins TRBV9 and TRBJ2-3; 11 nucleotides line up with TRBD2. V shed 3 bases, J shed 9 bases, and the junction held 15 bases outside the gene matches. The CDR3 covers 17 residues. Germline V CDR1 and CDR2: SGDLS, YYNGEE. The CDR3 DNA is TGTGCCAGCAGCGGAGCCGGGACTAGCGGCCTCGTAGACACGCAGTATTTT. This encodes CASSGAGTSGLVDTQYF.

The chain employs TRBV5-4 and TRBJ2-2; D not resolved. The V gene's germline CDR1 is SGHNT and CDR2 YYREEE (reference sequence). The CDR3 runs 17 residues. V was cut by 0 bases and J by 2 bases, with 14 bases left in between. CDR3 sequence (DNA): TGTGCCAGCAGCTTGGGTGGGCCCTTAATAAACACCGGGGAGCTGTTTTTT. It yields the protein CASSLGGPLINTGELFF.

V usage is TRBV7-9 and J usage is TRBJ1-4; 7 nucleotides line up with TRBD1. Per germline, CDR1 SEHNR and CDR2 FQNEAQ (reference sequence). The V gene end was trimmed by 6 bases and the J gene end by 5 bases; junction bases not matched to a gene: 6. This CDR3 region has 14 residues. The chain's CDR3 is CASRRTGDNEKLFF. The CDR3 nucleotides are TGTGCCAGCAGGAGGACAGGAGACAATGAAAAACTGTTTTTT.

V usage is TRBV11-2 and J usage is TRBJ2-5; D may match TRBD1 or TRBD2 (6 bases each). The V gene lost 3 bases and the J gene lost 5 bases, with 16 bases spanning the gap. The CDR3 is 15 amino acids. Per the germline V gene, CDR1 is SGHAT and CDR2 is FQNNGV. DNA for the CDR3: TGTGCCAGCAGCTTGTACATGGGGGGCGGGGAGACCCAGTACTTC. Its protein product is CASSLYMGGGETQYF.

The chain joins TRBV7-2 to TRBJ2-3, with TRBD1 matching over 11 bases. Trimming removed 5 bases from V and 2 bases from J; junction bases left unmatched: 15. Germline V lookup: CDR1 SGHTA, CDR2 FQGNSA. This CDR3 has 19 residues. This chain's CDR3 is CASSPPGTGGSLDTDTQYF. CDR3 bases: TGTGCCAGCAGCCCTCCCGGGACAGGGGGGTCTCTCGACACAGATACGCAGTATTTT.

V usage is TRBV6-5 and J usage is TRBJ1-1; D is uncertain. The CDR3 covers 14 residues. The ends were cut back, 0 bases at V and 1 base at J, with 6 bases in the middle. The germline V gene has CDR1 MNHEY and CDR2 SVGAGI. The DNA of the CDR3 is TGTGCCAGCAGTTACTCAGGTTGGAACACTGAAGCTTTCTTT. It codes for CASSYSGWNTEAFF.

This chain links TRBV5-1 with TRBJ2-3, with 13 bases aligning to TRBD2. The germline CDR1 and CDR2 sequences are SGHRS and YFSETQ. The V and J ends lost 5 bases and 0 bases, in that order; junction bases with no gene match: 3. There are 16 residues in the CDR3. The CDR3 is CASRQGLAGSTDTQYF. CDR3 sequence (DNA): TGCGCCAGCAGACAGGGACTAGCGGGAAGCACAGATACGCAGTATTTT.

The rearrangement uses TRBV11-2 and TRBJ2-2, with TRBD1 matching 8 bases. Germline CDR1 reads SGHAT; CDR2 reads FQNNGV. The V and J ends lost 1 base and 5 bases, in that order; junction bases with no gene match: 9. CDR3 length equals 17 residues. Here the CDR3 reads CASSLGRDRRGTGELFF. CDR3 DNA: TGTGCCAGCAGCTTAGGCCGGGACAGGCGGGGAACCGGGGAGCTGTTTTTT.

The CDR3, as DNA: TGTGCCAGCAGCTTAGGGGCGGGAGGATCTGCCGAGCAGTACTTC. Encoded protein: CASSLGAGGSAEQYF. V gene TRBV13 combines with J gene TRBJ2-7, with TRBD2 matching over 8 bases. This CDR3 is built from 15 residues. Germline V lookup: CDR1 PRHDT, CDR2 FYEKMQ (reference sequence). Germline trimming cut 0 bases from V and 6 bases from J; bases unmatched to any gene: 7.

This clone was counted a few times. The chain recombines TRBV5-5 with TRBJ1-2, with 9 bases matching TRBD1. CDR3 length: 18 amino acids. CDR1 is SGHKS and CDR2 is YYEKEE in the germline V gene (reference sequence). With V trimmed by 4 bases and J by 1 base, 14 bases remained unmatched. The CDR3 sequence is CASSTAGTGGNNNYGYTF. The DNA of the CDR3 is TGTGCCAGCAGCACGGCCGGAACAGGGGGCAATAATAACTATGGCTACACCTTC.

CDR3 residues: CASSAYYDGLAGGNEQFF. In DNA form, the CDR3 reads TGTGCCAGCAGTGCCTACTATGACGGACTAGCGGGAGGCAATGAGCAGTTCTTC. V and J are TRBV25-1 and TRBJ2-1; 14 bases map to TRBD2. Per germline, CDR1 MGHDK and CDR2 SYGVNS. This CDR3 region has 18 residues. The junction had 11 bases not matched to a gene; V was cut back by 4 bases and J by 6 bases. The full variable domain, its missing parts supplied by reference TRBV25-1 and TRBJ2-1, is EADIYQTPRYLVIGTGKKITLECSQTMGHDKMYWYQQDPGMELHLIHYSYGVNSTEKGDLSSESTVSRIRTEHFPLTLESARPSHTSQYLCASSAYYDGLAGGNEQFFGPGTRLTVL.

This chain joins TRBV5-1 and TRBJ2-7; 10 bases agree with TRBD1. CDR1 is SGHRS and CDR2 is YFSETQ in the germline V gene. The CDR3 is 15 residues long. V dropped 0 bases and J dropped 3; count of bases not matched to a gene: 3. The CDR3 loop is CASSLGQGALYEQYF. In DNA, the CDR3 is TGCGCCAGCAGCTTGGGACAGGGGGCGCTCTACGAGCAGTACTTC.